This TCR beta chain derives from a study of blood T cell repertoires in COVID-19. Overall study context: PBMCs, B-cell-depleted T cells, or T cells were the source of the cDNA or gDNA that made up the material.

This table comes from immunoSEQ multiplex PCR, and its TCRdb copy is limited to in-frame clones, with some not included. The sample holds some 290,000 clones; roughly 88% are singletons and the top ten take about 2.3%. Individuals aged roughly 18 to 95 years were recruited from fewer than 30 US areas. Cohorts were based on clinical histories the participants reported. Trimming removed 3 bases at V and 5 bases at J, with 16 bases between. CDR1 is GTSNPN, CDR2 SVGIG, per germline (reference sequence). CDR3 length: 14 amino acids. V is TRBV30 and J is TRBJ2-5; possibly TRBD2 for D (5 bases). The sequence was collected from a woman aged 40 to 50 with acute COVID-19. Sequenced material: PBMCs or T cells enriched from blood (not recorded which). The CDR3 DNA sequence: TGTGCCTGGAGGGACTGGACGAGTGGGGAGACCCAGTACTTC. Its translation is CAWRDWTSGETQYF.